The 11 T cell receptor beta chains below come from one sample, sequenced in a study of blood T cell repertoires in COVID-19. The table came from immunoSEQ multiplex PCR; TCRdb's copy has only in-frame clones and leaves some out. The data show approximately 530,000 clones, 85% to 90% seen once. The sample comprised peripheral blood. The receptors were sampled from a woman between 50 and 59 years old with COVID-19, enrolled during active disease.

The sample holds a few counts of this clone. This chain uses TRBV5-1 with TRBJ1-4, with 7 bases fitting TRBD1. J lost 0 bases, V lost 4 bases, and 9 bases had no gene match. This CDR3 has 17 amino acids. Germline assignment: CDR1 SGHRS and CDR2 YFSETQ. CDR3 nucleotides: TGCGCCAGCAGCCCGGAGGGACAGCAAGCAACTAATGAAAAACTGTTTTTT. This sequence encodes CASSPEGQQATNEKLFF.

The chain combines TRBV2 with TRBJ1-2, with TRBD1 identical over 7 bases. V lost 7 bases to trimming and J lost 8 bases; unmatched junction nucleotides: 16. CDR1 and CDR2 (germline): SNHLY, FYNNEI. The CDR3 is made up of 15 amino acids. The CDR3 sequence is CASMREWGQQRGYTF. The CDR3 DNA follows: TGTGCCAGCATGAGGGAATGGGGACAGCAGAGGGGCTACACCTTC. Full variable domain (remainder filled in from reference TRBV2 and TRBJ1-2): EPEVTQTPSHQVTQMGQEVILRCVPISNHLYFYWYRQILGQKVEFLVSFYNNEISEKSEIFDDQFSVERPDGSNFTLKIRSTKLEDSAMYFCASMREWGQQRGYTFGSGTRLTVV.

DNA for the CDR3: TGTGCCAGCAGTTCCCCGGGACATCCAAATACGCAGTATTTT. Its protein product is CASSSPGHPNTQYF. The chain carries TRBV6-5 and TRBJ2-3; D is possibly TRBD1 (6 bases). Trimming took off 4 bases at V and 7 bases at J, with 15 bases between the two ends. The CDR3 has 14 residues. CDR1 is MNHEY and CDR2 is SVGAGI in the germline V gene.

The chain couples TRBV9 to TRBJ1-2, with D perhaps TRBD1 (6 bases). The CDR3 spans 12 residues. V was shortened by 3 bases and J by 8 bases, with 11 bases between the two germline ends. Germline V gene lookup returns CDR1 SGDLS and CDR2 YYNGEE. The DNA of the CDR3 is TGTGCCAGCAGCGAGGGGGGGAAGGGCTACACCTTC. Amino acid sequence: CASSEGGKGYTF.

The chain carries TRBV30 and TRBJ2-1; 9 nucleotides align to TRBD2. The CDR3 totals 14 residues. J lost 6 bases, V lost 1 base, and 4 bases had no gene match. Per germline, CDR1 GTSNPN and CDR2 SVGIG (reference sequence). This CDR3 reads CAWSASGVRNEQFF. The DNA of the CDR3 is TGTGCCTGGAGTGCTAGCGGGGTACGCAATGAGCAGTTCTTC. The whole variable domain, remainder taken from reference TRBV30 and TRBJ2-1, is SQTIHQWPATLVQPVGSPLSLECTVEGTSNPNLYWYRQAAGRGLQLLFYSVGIGQISSEVPQNLSASRPQDRQFILSSKKLLLSDSGFYLCAWSASGVRNEQFFGPGTRLTVL.

V gene TRBV11-2 combines with J gene TRBJ2-1; D not certain. This CDR3 has 17 residues. The V end was cut by 4 bases, the J end by 4 bases, with 20 bases between. Germline CDR1 reads SGHAT; CDR2 reads FQNNGV. The CDR3 region has the DNA TGTGCCAGCAGCTACGCCTTCTCGGTTCTCAATTACAATGAGCAGTTCTTC. Encoded protein: CASSYAFSVLNYNEQFF.

The chain joins TRBV6-1 to TRBJ2-7; TRBD2 is a possible D gene (6 bases). CDR3 length: 16 residues. Trimming removed 2 bases at V and 3 bases at J, with 17 bases between. The germline V gene has CDR1 MNHNS and CDR2 SASEGT. CDR3 DNA: TGTGCCAGCAGTGAACGCGGGGAATCTATCCGCTACGAGCAGTACTTC. Protein: CASSERGESIRYEQYF.

The rearrangement joins TRBV7-2 to TRBJ1-3; D possibly corresponds to TRBD1 (6 bases). CDR1 SGHTA and CDR2 FQGNSA come from the germline V gene. Trimming shortened V by 1 base and J by 4 bases, and 11 bases separated the two germline ends. The CDR3 consists of 15 residues. CDR3 protein: CASSLGGHSGNTIYF. Here the CDR3 DNA reads TGTGCCAGCAGCTTAGGGGGGCATTCGGGAAACACCATATATTTT.

The chain has TRBV27 and TRBJ1-5; no firm D call. There are 13 residues in the CDR3. Germline CDR1 MNHEY, CDR2 SMNVEV (reference sequence). V was shortened by 5 bases and J by 4 bases, with 9 bases between the two germline ends. The CDR3 nucleotides read TGTGCCAGCAGTCTTCGCCAGAATCAGCCCCAGCATTTT. This codes for CASSLRQNQPQHF.

This clone has only one observation. This rearrangement joins TRBV3-1 (or the pseudogene TRBV3-2) to TRBJ2-5; no clear D. The CDR3 is 14 amino acids. The V gene's germline CDR1 is LGHDT and CDR2 YNNKEL (reference sequence). Trimming removed 4 bases at V and 5 bases at J, with 14 bases between. This CDR3 is CASSRRLGGETQYF. The CDR3 DNA sequence: TGTGCCAGCAGCCGACGTCTAGGTGGGGAGACCCAGTACTTC.

The chain couples TRBV7-6 to TRBJ1-2; D uncertain. The CDR3 loop spans 13 amino acids. Germline lookup yields CDR1 SGHVS and CDR2 FNYEAQ. The V and J ends lost 5 bases and 3 bases respectively, with 10 bases between them. The CDR3 nucleotides are TGTGCCAGCAGCCCCCTAGGTGACTATGGCTACACCTTC. This gives the protein CASSPLGDYGYTF.